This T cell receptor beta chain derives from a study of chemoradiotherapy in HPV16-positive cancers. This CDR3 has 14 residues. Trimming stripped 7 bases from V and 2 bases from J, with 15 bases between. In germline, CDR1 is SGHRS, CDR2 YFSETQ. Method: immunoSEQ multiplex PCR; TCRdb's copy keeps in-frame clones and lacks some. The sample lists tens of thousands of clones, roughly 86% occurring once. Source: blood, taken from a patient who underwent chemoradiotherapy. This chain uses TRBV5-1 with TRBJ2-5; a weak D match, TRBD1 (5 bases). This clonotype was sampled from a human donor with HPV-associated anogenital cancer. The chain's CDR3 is CASQGSLLQETQYF. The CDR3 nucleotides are TGCGCCAGCCAGGGTTCCCTCTTGCAAGAGACCCAGTACTTC.